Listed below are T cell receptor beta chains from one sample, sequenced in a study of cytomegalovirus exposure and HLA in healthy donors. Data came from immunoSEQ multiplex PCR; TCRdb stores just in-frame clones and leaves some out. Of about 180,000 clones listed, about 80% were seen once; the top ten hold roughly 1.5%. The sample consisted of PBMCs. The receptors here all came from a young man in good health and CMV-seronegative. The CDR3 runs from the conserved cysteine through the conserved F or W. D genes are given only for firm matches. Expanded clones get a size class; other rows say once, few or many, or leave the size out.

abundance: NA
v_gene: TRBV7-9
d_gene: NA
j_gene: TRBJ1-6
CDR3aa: CASSAVSSYNSPLHF
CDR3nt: TGTGCCAGCAGCGCGGTTTCGTCCTATAATTCACCCCTCCACTTT

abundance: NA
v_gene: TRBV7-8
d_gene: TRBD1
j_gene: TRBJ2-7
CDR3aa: CASSLGTAYEQYF
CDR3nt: TGTGCCAGCAGCTTGGGGACAGCCTACGAGCAGTACTTC

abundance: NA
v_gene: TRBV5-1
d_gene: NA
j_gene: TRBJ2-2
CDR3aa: CASSFGGNTGELFF
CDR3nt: TGCGCCAGCAGCTTCGGGGGGAACACCGGGGAGCTGTTTTTT

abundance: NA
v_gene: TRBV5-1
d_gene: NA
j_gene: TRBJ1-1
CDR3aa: CASSLGFTAGNTEAFF
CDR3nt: TGCGCCAGCAGCTTGGGGTTCACAGCGGGGAACACTGAAGCTTTCTTT

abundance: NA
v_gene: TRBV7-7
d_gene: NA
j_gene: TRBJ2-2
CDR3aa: CASSPRGHPGNTGELFF
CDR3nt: TGTGCTAGCAGCCCCCGGGGACATCCCGGGAACACCGGGGAGCTGTTTTTT

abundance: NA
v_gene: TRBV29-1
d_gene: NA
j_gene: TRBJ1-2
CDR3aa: CSVDASGGFGGYTF
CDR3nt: TGCAGCGTCGACGCGAGTGGGGGGTTTGGTGGCTACACCTTC

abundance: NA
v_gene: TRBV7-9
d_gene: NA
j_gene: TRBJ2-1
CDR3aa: CASSLTVGNEQFF
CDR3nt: TGTGCCAGCAGCTTAACCGTCGGCAATGAGCAGTTCTTC

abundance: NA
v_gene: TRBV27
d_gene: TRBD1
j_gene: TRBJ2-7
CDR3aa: CASSARAGGEQYF
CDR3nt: TGTGCCAGCAGTGCACGGGCAGGGGGCGAGCAGTACTTC

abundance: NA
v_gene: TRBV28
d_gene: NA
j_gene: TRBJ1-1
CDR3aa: CASIQGNTEAFF
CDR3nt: TGTGCCAGCATTCAGGGGAACACTGAAGCTTTCTTT

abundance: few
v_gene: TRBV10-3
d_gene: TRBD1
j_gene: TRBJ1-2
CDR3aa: CAISEPGTDLYGYTF
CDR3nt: TGTGCCATCAGTGAGCCCGGGACAGATCTATATGGCTACACCTTC

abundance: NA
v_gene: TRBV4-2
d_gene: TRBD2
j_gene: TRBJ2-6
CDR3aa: CASSQAVTGTSSGANVLTF
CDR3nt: TGTGCCAGCAGCCAAGCTGTTACCGGGACTAGCTCTGGGGCCAACGTCCTGACTTTC

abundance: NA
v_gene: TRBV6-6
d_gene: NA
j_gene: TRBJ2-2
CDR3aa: CASSYGGNTGELFF
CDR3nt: TGTGCCAGCAGTTACGGCGGCAACACCGGGGAGCTGTTTTTT

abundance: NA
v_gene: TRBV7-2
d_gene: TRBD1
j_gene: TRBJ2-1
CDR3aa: CASSQRQGNNEQFF
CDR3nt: TGTGCCAGCAGCCAGAGACAGGGGAACAATGAGCAGTTCTTC

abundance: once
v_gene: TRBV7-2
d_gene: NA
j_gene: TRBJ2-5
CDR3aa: CASSLAHILGGTQYF
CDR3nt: TGTGCCAGCAGCTTAGCGCACATTTTGGGGGGGACCCAGTACTTC

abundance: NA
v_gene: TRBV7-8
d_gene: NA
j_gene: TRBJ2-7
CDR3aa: CASTPKGGSYEQYF
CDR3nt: TGTGCCAGCACCCCCAAGGGAGGATCCTACGAGCAGTACTTC

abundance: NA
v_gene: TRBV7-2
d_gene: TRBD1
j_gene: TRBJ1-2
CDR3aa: CASSLVGTGPYGYTF
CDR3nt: TGTGCCAGCAGCTTAGTAGGGACAGGGCCCTATGGCTACACCTTC

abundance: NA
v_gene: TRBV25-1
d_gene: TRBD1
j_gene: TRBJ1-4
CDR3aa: CASSEQGAYEKLFF
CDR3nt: TGTGCCAGCAGTGAACAGGGGGCTTATGAAAAACTGTTTTTT

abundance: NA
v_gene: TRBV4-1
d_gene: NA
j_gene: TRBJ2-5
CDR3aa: CASSRGVGKETQYF
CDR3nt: TGCGCCAGCAGCCGGGGAGTCGGCAAAGAGACCCAGTACTTC

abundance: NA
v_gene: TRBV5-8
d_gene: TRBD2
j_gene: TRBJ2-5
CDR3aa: CASSLSGLAKQETQYF
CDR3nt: TGTGCCAGCAGCTTGAGCGGACTAGCAAAGCAAGAGACCCAGTACTTC

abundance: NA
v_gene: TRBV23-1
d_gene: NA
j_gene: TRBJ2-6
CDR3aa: CASSRPGNSPGANVLTF
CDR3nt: TGCGCCAGCAGTCGGCCCGGGAACTCGCCTGGGGCCAACGTCCTGACTTTC

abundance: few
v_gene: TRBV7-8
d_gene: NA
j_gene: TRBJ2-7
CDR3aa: CASSFTSVGYEQYF
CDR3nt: TGTGCCAGCAGCTTCACTAGTGTGGGGTACGAGCAGTACTTC

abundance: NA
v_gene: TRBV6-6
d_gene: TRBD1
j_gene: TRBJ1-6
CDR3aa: CASSPDRVGSPLHF
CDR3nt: TGTGCCAGCAGTCCGGACAGGGTAGGATCACCCCTCCACTTT

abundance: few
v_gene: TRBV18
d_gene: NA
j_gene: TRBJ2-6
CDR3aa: CASSPKGGVPSSGANVLTF
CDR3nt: TGTGCCAGCTCACCAAAAGGGGGGGTCCCTTCCTCTGGGGCCAACGTCCTGACTTTC

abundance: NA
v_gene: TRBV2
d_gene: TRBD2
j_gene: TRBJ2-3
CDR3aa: CASSDQTSGDTDTQYF
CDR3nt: TGTGCCAGCAGTGACCAGACTAGCGGGGACACAGATACGCAGTATTTT

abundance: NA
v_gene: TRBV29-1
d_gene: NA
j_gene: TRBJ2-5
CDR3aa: CSVAAVGLETQYF
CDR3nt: TGCAGCGTTGCAGCGGTCGGTCTAGAGACCCAGTACTTC

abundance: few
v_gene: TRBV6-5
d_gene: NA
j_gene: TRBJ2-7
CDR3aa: CASSYSEGSEQYF
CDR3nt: TGTGCCAGCAGTTACTCGGAGGGTAGCGAGCAGTACTTC

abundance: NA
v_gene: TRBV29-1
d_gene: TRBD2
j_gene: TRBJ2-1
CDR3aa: CSGPGLAYNEQFF
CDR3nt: TGCAGCGGTCCGGGACTAGCATACAATGAGCAGTTCTTC

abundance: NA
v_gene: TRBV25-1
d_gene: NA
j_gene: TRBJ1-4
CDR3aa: CASSGAFNEKLFF
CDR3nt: TGTGCCAGCAGTGGGGCCTTCAATGAAAAACTGTTTTTT

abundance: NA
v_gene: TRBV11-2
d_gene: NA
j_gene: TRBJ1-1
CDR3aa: CASSLARANTEAFF
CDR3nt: TGTGCCAGCAGCTTAGCCAGGGCGAACACTGAAGCTTTCTTT

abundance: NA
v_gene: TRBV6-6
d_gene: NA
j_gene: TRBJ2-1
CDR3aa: CASSFGGSYNEQFF
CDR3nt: TGTGCCAGCAGTTTCGGCGGCTCCTACAATGAGCAGTTCTTC

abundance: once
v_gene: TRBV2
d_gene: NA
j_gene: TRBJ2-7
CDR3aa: CASNRVGGYEQYF
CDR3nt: TGTGCCAGCAACAGGGTTGGCGGCTACGAGCAGTACTTC

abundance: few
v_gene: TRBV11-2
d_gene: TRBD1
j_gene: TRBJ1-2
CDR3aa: CASSSIRDRAMKGYGYTF
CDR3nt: TGTGCCAGCAGCTCCATTAGGGACAGGGCGATGAAGGGATATGGCTACACCTTC

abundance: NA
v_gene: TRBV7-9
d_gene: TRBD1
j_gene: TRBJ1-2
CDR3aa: CASSHSRGGTGGYTF
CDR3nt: TGTGCCAGCAGCCACTCCAGGGGGGGGACAGGCGGCTACACCTTC

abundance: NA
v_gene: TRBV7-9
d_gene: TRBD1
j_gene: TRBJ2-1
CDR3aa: CASSSSGTGGGNEQFF
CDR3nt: TGTGCCAGCAGCTCATCGGGGACAGGGGGTGGCAATGAGCAGTTCTTC

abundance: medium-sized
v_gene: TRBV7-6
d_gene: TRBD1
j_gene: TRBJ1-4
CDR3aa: CASSLLGTDEKLFF
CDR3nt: TGTGCCAGCAGCTTATTGGGGACAGACGAAAAACTGTTTTTT

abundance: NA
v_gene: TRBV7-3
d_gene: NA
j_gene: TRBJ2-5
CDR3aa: CASSRPGETQYF
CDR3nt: TGTGCCAGCAGCCGACCGGGGGAGACCCAGTACTTC

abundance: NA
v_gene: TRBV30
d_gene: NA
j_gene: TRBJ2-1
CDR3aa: CAWSKDKQFF
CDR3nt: TGTGCCTGGAGTAAGGACAAGCAGTTCTTC

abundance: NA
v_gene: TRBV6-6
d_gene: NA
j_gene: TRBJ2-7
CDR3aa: CATRAGAYEQYF
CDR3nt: TGTGCCACCCGGGCAGGGGCCTACGAGCAGTACTTC

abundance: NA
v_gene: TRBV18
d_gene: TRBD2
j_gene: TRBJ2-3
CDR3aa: CASSRLAGGQDTQYF
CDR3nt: TGTGCCAGCTCACGCCTAGCGGGGGGTCAAGATACGCAGTATTTT

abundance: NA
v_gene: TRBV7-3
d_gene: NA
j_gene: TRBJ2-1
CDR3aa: CASSSLRGEQFF
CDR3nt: TGTGCCAGCAGCTCGCTACGGGGTGAGCAGTTCTTC

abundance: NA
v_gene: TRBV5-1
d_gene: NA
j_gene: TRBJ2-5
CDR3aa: CASRYRETQYF
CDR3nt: TGCGCCAGCAGATACCGGGAGACCCAGTACTTC

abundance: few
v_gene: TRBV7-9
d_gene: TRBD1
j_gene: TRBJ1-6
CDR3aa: CASSPGDRANSPLHF
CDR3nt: TGTGCCAGCAGCCCGGGGGACAGGGCGAACTCACCCCTCCACTTT

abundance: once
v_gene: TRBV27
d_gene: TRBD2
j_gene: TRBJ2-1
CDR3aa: CASSLHGTSGIGEQLF
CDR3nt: TGTGCCAGCAGTTTACACGGGACTAGCGGGATAGGTGAGCAGCTCTTC

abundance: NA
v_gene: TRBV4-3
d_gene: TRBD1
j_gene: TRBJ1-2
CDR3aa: CASSQGVTGVLNGYTF
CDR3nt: TGCGCCAGCAGCCAAGGGGTAACAGGGGTATTGAATGGCTACACCTTC

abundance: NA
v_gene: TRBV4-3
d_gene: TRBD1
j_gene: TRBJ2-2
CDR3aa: CASRQGAVTGELFF
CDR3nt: TGCGCCAGCAGACAGGGGGCTGTCACCGGGGAGCTGTTTTTT

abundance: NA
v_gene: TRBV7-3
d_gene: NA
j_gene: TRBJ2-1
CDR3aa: CASSPEAGHEQFF
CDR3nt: TGTGCCAGCAGCCCCGAGGCCGGCCATGAGCAGTTCTTC

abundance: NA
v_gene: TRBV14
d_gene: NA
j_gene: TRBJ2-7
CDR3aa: CASSPTLGLIRYEQYF
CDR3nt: TGTGCCAGCAGCCCCACCCTCGGTCTCATTCGGTACGAGCAGTACTTC

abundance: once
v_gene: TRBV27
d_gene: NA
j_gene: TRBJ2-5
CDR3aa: CASGGGRTGQETQYF
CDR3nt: TGTGCCAGCGGGGGGGGACGGACAGGGCAAGAGACCCAGTACTTC

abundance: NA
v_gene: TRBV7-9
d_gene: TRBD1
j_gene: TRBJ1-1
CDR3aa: CASSLPDRGHTEAFF
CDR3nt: TGTGCCAGCAGCTTACCGGACAGGGGGCACACTGAAGCTTTCTTT

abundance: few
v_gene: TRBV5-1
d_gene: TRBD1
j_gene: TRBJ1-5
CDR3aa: CASSPTGGGNQPQHF
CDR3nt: TGCGCCAGCAGCCCGACAGGGGGTGGCAATCAGCCCCAGCATTTT

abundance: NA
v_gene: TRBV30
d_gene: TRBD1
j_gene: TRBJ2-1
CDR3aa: CAWSVLMGDRDFNEQFF
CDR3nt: TGTGCCTGGAGTGTCCTCATGGGGGACAGGGACTTCAATGAGCAGTTCTTC

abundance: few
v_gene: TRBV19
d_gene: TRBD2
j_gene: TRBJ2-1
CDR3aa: CASSISGATHNEQFF
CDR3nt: TGTGCCAGTAGTATAAGCGGGGCCACACACAATGAGCAGTTCTTC

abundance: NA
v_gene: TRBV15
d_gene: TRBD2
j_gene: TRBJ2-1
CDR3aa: CATRAGGFHEQFF
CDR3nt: TGTGCCACCAGAGCGGGAGGTTTCCATGAGCAGTTCTTC

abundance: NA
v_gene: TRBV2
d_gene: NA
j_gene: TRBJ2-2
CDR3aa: CASSDISGTGELFF
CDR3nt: TGTGCCAGCAGTGATATTAGCGGCACCGGGGAGCTGTTTTTT

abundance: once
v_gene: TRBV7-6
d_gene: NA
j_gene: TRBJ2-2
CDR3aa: CASSPRPAGRTGELFF
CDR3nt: TGTGCCAGCAGCCCCCGTCCCGCGGGGCGGACCGGGGAGCTGTTTTTT

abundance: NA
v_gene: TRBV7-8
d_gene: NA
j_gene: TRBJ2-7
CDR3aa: CASSLSRGREQYF
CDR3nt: TGTGCCAGCAGCTTAAGCAGGGGCCGCGAGCAGTACTTC

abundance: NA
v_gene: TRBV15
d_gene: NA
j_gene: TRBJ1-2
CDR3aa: CATSRRTAGDGYTF
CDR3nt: TGTGCCACCAGCCGAAGGACAGCCGGGGATGGCTACACCTTC

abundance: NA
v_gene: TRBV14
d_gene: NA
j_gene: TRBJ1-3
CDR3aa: CASSQSGNTIYF
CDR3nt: TGTGCCAGCAGCCAAAGCGGAAACACCATATATTTT

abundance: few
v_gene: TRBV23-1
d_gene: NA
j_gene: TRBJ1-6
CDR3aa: CASTKGFSDRSPLHF
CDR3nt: TGCGCCAGCACTAAGGGGTTTTCGGATCGTTCACCCCTCCACTTT

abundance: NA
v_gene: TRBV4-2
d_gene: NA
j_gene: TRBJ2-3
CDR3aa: CASSQDPSPSGTQYF
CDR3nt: TGTGCCAGCAGCCAAGATCCATCCCCCAGCGGTACGCAGTATTTT